This paragraph reports one TCR beta chain. What it recognizes is unknown. The data belong to a study of shared clonotypes between healthy human individuals. Whole-study context: Three CD4 naive, three CD4 memory, two CD8 naive and one CD8 memory plate were used per donor.

Study results and limitations: Shared clonotypes: about 5.3% naive CD4, around 3.5% naive CD8, over 2% memory CD4, over 0.3% memory CD8. Relative to clonotypes present in all four donors, those not shared had lower generation probabilities.

Per germline, CDR1 SNHLY and CDR2 FYNNEI. This CDR3 is 19 amino acids long. J gave up 1 base and V 2 bases, and 11 bases lay outside the gene matches. Only in-frame clones appear in the TCRdb table, and some are missing; sequencing was by immunoSEQ multiplex PCR. The data show about 670,000 clones, with 55% to 75% seen just once and approximately 2% held by the top ten. Among the donors, all were Caucasian adults who lived in Nashville, Tennessee. J is TRBJ2-2 and V is TRBV2, with TRBD2 matching over 9 bases. This receptor was identified in a woman in her twenties or thirties in good health. Specimen: memory CD4+ T cells sorted from blood. Subset here: CD45RA-negative fraction. CDR3 in DNA: TGTGCCAGCAGTGAAAAGAGACTAGCGGTATGGCTGAACACCGGGGAGCTGTTTTTT. Amino acid sequence: CASSEKRLAVWLNTGELFF.